This TCR beta chain derives from a study of T cell responses to AZD1222 COVID-19 vaccine. The CDR3 extends over 16 amino acids. Generated by immunoSEQ multiplex PCR, the TCRdb table keeps only in-frame clones and is missing some. The sample lists over 130,000 clones; just over 90% were seen once. The chain carries TRBV21-1 and TRBJ2-6; the table's D call, TRBD1, has no DNA check behind it. TRBV21-1 is listed as a pseudogene. The source is an adult in good health. Sample: peripheral blood, taken on day 0 of AZD1222 vaccination. CDR3 region: CASSPQTNPGANVLTF. CDR3 nucleotide sequence: TGTGCCAGCAGCCCCCAGACAAACCCTGGGGCCAACGTCCTGACTTTC.